The 32 T cell receptor beta chains below come from one sample, sequenced in a study of blood T cell repertoires in COVID-19 (dated by TCRdb to the early 2020s). Library generation was performed with the immunoSEQ multiplex PCR assay. Here the immuneACCESS table is served through TCRdb, limited to in-frame sequences with V and J called. Missing clones are a known gap in these copies; in checked studies unresolved V genes cover under half, and the rest lacks a known reason. For this sample the table gives about 260,000 clones, of which about four fifths were detected only once. The top ten constitute approximately 9% of the sample. Sequenced sample: peripheral blood. Receptors originate from a woman between 50 and 59 years old who had recovered from COVID-19.

The V and J genes are TRBV19 and TRBJ1-2; D is undetermined. The CDR3 length is 13 residues. Germline V gene sequence: CDR1 LNHDA, CDR2 SQIVND (reference sequence). V was cut by 0 bases and J by 8 bases, with 10 bases left in between. CDR3 in DNA: TGTGCCAGTAGTATAGAGAGGGCGGCGGGCTACACCTTC. It yields the protein CASSIERAAGYTF. Complete variable domain (other parts from reference TRBV19 and TRBJ1-2): DGGITQSPKYLFRKEGQNVTLSCEQNLNHDAMYWYRQDPGQGLRLIYYSQIVNDFQKGDIAEGYSVSREKKESFPLTVTSAQKNPTAFYLCASSIERAAGYTFGSGTRLTVV.

The CDR3 here is CATSDSTGLSYEQYF. The CDR3 DNA reads as TGTGCCACCAGTGATTCGACAGGACTCTCCTACGAGCAGTACTTC. The rearrangement joins TRBV24-1 to TRBJ2-7; a possible D gene is TRBD1 (6 bases). The CDR3 length is 15 residues. Germline V gene lookup returns CDR1 KGHDR and CDR2 SFDVKD. Trimming took 2 bases from V and 0 from J, leaving 10 bases between them.

This chain links TRBV28 with TRBJ2-6, with D hard to call. This CDR3 spans 15 amino acids. The V end lost 3 bases, the J end lost 2 bases, and 8 bases lay between the germline ends. From germline, CDR1 is MDHEN and CDR2 SYDVKM. The CDR3 is CASSFDYTGANVLTF. The CDR3 nucleotides read TGTGCCAGCAGTTTCGATTACACTGGGGCCAACGTCCTGACTTTC. The whole variable domain, remainder taken from reference TRBV28 and TRBJ2-6, is DVKVTQSSRYLVKRTGEKVFLECVQDMDHENMFWYRQDPGLGLRLIYFSYDVKMKEKGDIPEGYSVSREKKERFSLILESASTNQTSMYLCASSFDYTGANVLTFGAGSRLTVL.

This clone has a single count. The CDR3 nucleotides are TGTGCCAGCAGCCAAGACACAGGTTACTACGAGCAGTACTTC. This gives the protein CASSQDTGYYEQYF. J is TRBJ2-7 and V is TRBV3-1 (or the pseudogene TRBV3-2); D may be TRBD1 (5 bases). The CDR3 is 14 residues long. The germline gives CDR1 LGHDT, CDR2 YNNKEL (reference sequence). Between the trimmed V and J ends, which lost 0 bases and 3 bases, there was a span of 9 bases.

The V and J genes are TRBV29-1 and TRBJ2-7, with 10 bases matching TRBD1. Per germline, CDR1 SQVTM and CDR2 ANQGSEA. This CDR3 comprises 17 residues. V dropped 0 bases and J dropped 2; count of bases not matched to a gene: 10. The CDR3 nucleotides are TGCAGCGTTGAAGACCATCTTGGGACAGGGGCTACCTACGAGCAGTACTTC. Translation: CSVEDHLGTGATYEQYF.

The chain carries TRBV12-3 or TRBV12-4 and TRBJ2-1; 7 nucleotides align to TRBD2. Trimming removed 6 bases from V and 14 bases from J; junction bases left unmatched: 13. The CDR3 length is 13 residues. CDR3 residues: CASSPRTSSSEFF. CDR3 bases: TGTGCCAGCAGCCCTAGGACTAGTTCGAGTGAGTTCTTC.

The chain recombines TRBV28 with TRBJ1-2, with a weak D call TRBD1 (6 bases). This CDR3 is 14 amino acids long. Trimming removed 3 bases from V and 10 bases from J, with 18 bases in between. CDR1 MDHEN and CDR2 SYDVKM come from the germline V gene. The CDR3 coding sequence is TGTGCCAGCAGTTTGGAACAGGGCGGCTCCTCCTACACCTTC. This gives the protein CASSLEQGGSSYTF.

This chain joins TRBV6-6 and TRBJ1-1; D is ambiguous. Trimming pared 4 bases from V and 2 bases from J, leaving 8 bases between. The V gene's germline CDR1 is MNHNY and CDR2 SVGAGI (reference sequence). This CDR3 has 13 residues. As DNA, the CDR3 is TGTGCCAGCAGTTCCACGCGAAACACTGAAGCTTTCTTT. Encoded protein: CASSSTRNTEAFF.

The chain combines TRBV27 with TRBJ2-7, with 7 bases fitting TRBD2. V shed 5 bases and J 3 bases; nucleotides not matched to a gene: 10. The CDR3 runs 15 residues. Germline loops: CDR1 MNHEY, CDR2 SMNVEV (reference sequence). CDR3 DNA: TGTGCCAGCAGTCCCTCTCGGGGGGACGGCTACGAGCAGTACTTC. Translating it yields CASSPSRGDGYEQYF.

The chain is built from TRBV19 and TRBJ1-1; 8 positions match TRBD1. V was pared by 5 bases and J by 4 bases, with 6 bases of the junction left unmatched. The CDR3 loop spans 14 amino acids. Germline V CDR1 and CDR2: LNHDA, SQIVND (reference sequence). CDR3 amino acids: CASSGQGATTEAFF. The CDR3 DNA reads as TGTGCCAGTAGTGGTCAGGGGGCAACCACTGAAGCTTTCTTT.

This clone has only one observation. The J gene is TRBJ1-5, the V gene TRBV5-1; D is unclear. V was cut by 3 bases and J by 4 bases, with 8 bases left in between. The CDR3 runs 13 residues. From germline, CDR1 is SGHRS and CDR2 YFSETQ. CDR3 sequence: CASSSGMNQPQHF. In DNA form, the CDR3 reads TGCGCCAGCAGCTCGGGGATGAATCAGCCCCAGCATTTT.

This clone was seen only once. This chain uses TRBV9 with TRBJ2-3; 7 nucleotides line up with TRBD2. Germline trimming cut 3 bases from V and 0 bases from J; bases unmatched to any gene: 16. This CDR3 region has 19 residues. The germline CDR1 and CDR2 sequences are SGDLS and YYNGEE. The CDR3 DNA is TGTGCCAGCAGCGCCGAGGGTAGCGGGCCGTTCCTTAGCACAGATACGCAGTATTTT. This encodes CASSAEGSGPFLSTDTQYF.

This CDR3 is CASSLWGTGSVSGEQYF. CDR3 DNA sequence: TGTGCCAGCAGCTTGTGGGGGACAGGGTCGGTCTCGGGCGAGCAGTACTTC. J is TRBJ2-7 and V is TRBV5-4; 9 bases map to TRBD1. The junction had 14 bases not matched to a gene; V was cut back by 1 base and J by 6 bases. Per the germline V gene, CDR1 is SGHNT and CDR2 is YYREEE (reference sequence). This CDR3 contains 17 residues.

V usage is TRBV6-2 or TRBV6-3 and J usage is TRBJ1-2, with D perhaps TRBD1 (6 bases). V was clipped by 6 bases and J by 8 bases, with 19 bases between them. The CDR3 is 14 residues long. CDR1 is MNHEY, CDR2 SVGEGT, per germline. The CDR3 DNA follows: TGTGCCAGCAGCCGGTTTACACAGGGCAGGGGCTACACCTTC. Translation gives CASSRFTQGRGYTF.

CDR3 amino acids: CASTSGRGTEAFF. CDR3 nucleotides: TGTGCCAGCACCTCGGGGCGGGGGACTGAAGCTTTCTTT. V usage is TRBV7-2 and J usage is TRBJ1-1; a possible D gene is TRBD1 (5 bases). The V gene's germline CDR1 is SGHTA and CDR2 FQGNSA. The CDR3 covers 13 residues. The V end was cut by 7 bases, the J end by 5 bases, with 14 bases between.

J is TRBJ1-1 and V is TRBV5-4, with 10 bases fitting TRBD1. CDR3 length: 14 amino acids. V shed 3 bases, J shed 6 bases, and the junction held 5 bases outside the gene matches. Germline V gene sequence: CDR1 SGHNT, CDR2 YYREEE (reference sequence). The CDR3 loop reads CASSYRDRGPEAFF. The CDR3, as DNA: TGTGCCAGCAGCTACCGGGACAGGGGACCTGAAGCTTTCTTT.

The chain joins TRBV24-1 to TRBJ2-2; 7 bases are shared with TRBD1. The CDR3 loop spans 15 amino acids. Germline CDR1 KGHDR, CDR2 SFDVKD. The V gene end was trimmed by 4 bases and the J gene end by 6 bases; junction bases not matched to a gene: 7. Here the CDR3 DNA reads TGTGCCACCAGTGAGCTTGACAGGGACGCCGGGGAGCTGTTTTTT. Translation: CATSELDRDAGELFF.

This clone was detected only once. The V call is TRBV27, the J call TRBJ2-7; 8 bases match TRBD1. Germline CDR1 MNHEY, CDR2 SMNVEV (reference sequence). This CDR3 is built from 14 residues. V dropped 2 bases and J dropped 0; count of bases not matched to a gene: 0. The CDR3, as DNA: TGTGCCAGCAGTTTAGGGACAGGCTCCTACGAGCAGTACTTC. This codes for CASSLGTGSYEQYF.

V usage is TRBV7-2 and J usage is TRBJ1-1, with a tentative D call TRBD1 (6 bases). The germline CDR1 and CDR2 sequences are SGHTA and FQGNSA. With 8 bases removed from V and 4 bases from J, the gap between germline ends came to 20 bases. The length of the CDR3 is 15 residues. The CDR3 loop reads CASAPRGGRSTEAFF. The CDR3, as DNA: TGTGCCAGCGCCCCGAGGGGGGGCAGGAGCACTGAAGCTTTCTTT.

This rearrangement joins TRBV11-2 to TRBJ2-7; D is perhaps TRBD2 (6 bases). Germline V gene lookup returns CDR1 SGHAT and CDR2 FQNNGV. Trimming removed 1 base from V and 0 bases from J, with 13 bases in between. CDR3 length: 16 amino acids. The CDR3 nucleotides are TGTGCCAGCAGCTTAGTGGGTAGCGGACTCTCCTACGAGCAGTACTTC. Residues: CASSLVGSGLSYEQYF.

The J gene is TRBJ1-1, the V gene TRBV27; D ambiguous. Germline lookup yields CDR1 MNHEY and CDR2 SMNVEV (reference sequence). The CDR3 is made up of 15 amino acids. Trimming stripped 1 base from V and 1 base from J, with 10 bases between. DNA for the CDR3: TGTGCCAGCAGTTTATTCGCAGGTTCGAACACTGAAGCTTTCTTT. It codes for CASSLFAGSNTEAFF.

This chain joins TRBV5-1 and TRBJ1-1; 8 bases match TRBD1. The CDR3 has 15 amino acids. J gave up 5 bases and V 3 bases, and 9 bases lay outside the gene matches. Per the germline V gene, CDR1 is SGHRS and CDR2 is YFSETQ. The CDR3 nucleotides are TGCGCCAGCAGCTCACAGGGGGGTGTAGGTACTGAAGCTTTCTTT. It yields the protein CASSSQGGVGTEAFF.

V and J are TRBV4-1 and TRBJ2-7, with 9 bases matching TRBD2. This CDR3 contains 16 residues. Per the germline V gene, CDR1 is MGHRA and CDR2 is YSYEKL. The junction had 13 bases not matched to a gene; V was cut back by 6 bases and J by 4 bases. The CDR3: CASSDDGLAGEYEQYF. The CDR3 region has the DNA TGCGCCAGCAGTGATGATGGATTAGCGGGAGAGTACGAGCAGTACTTC.

V and J are TRBV5-6 and TRBJ2-7; tentatively, D is TRBD2 (6 bases). Germline CDR1 SGHDT, CDR2 YYEEEE. With 4 bases removed from V and 6 bases from J, the gap between germline ends came to 14 bases. The CDR3 is 13 amino acids. The CDR3 loop reads CASSQEWRGEQYF. The CDR3 DNA reads as TGTGCCAGCAGCCAAGAGTGGCGGGGCGAGCAGTACTTC.

This chain links TRBV6-5 with TRBJ2-7; 9 positions agree with TRBD2. The CDR3 covers 15 residues. Looked up from germline, CDR1 is MNHEY and CDR2 is SVGAGI. J gave up 2 bases and V 0 bases, and 2 bases lay outside the gene matches. The CDR3 DNA reads TGTGCCAGCAGTTACTCGGGACTAGCCGCCTACGAGCAGTACTTC. Its protein product is CASSYSGLAAYEQYF.

This rearrangement joins TRBV28 to TRBJ1-4, with 7 bases fitting TRBD1. The germline V gene has CDR1 MDHEN and CDR2 SYDVKM. This CDR3 region has 16 residues. The V and J ends lost 4 bases and 5 bases, in that order; junction bases with no gene match: 10. CDR3 protein: CASSYTLGTANEKLFF. CDR3 DNA sequence: TGTGCCAGCAGTTATACACTCGGGACAGCGAATGAAAAACTGTTTTTT.

This chain connects TRBV27 to TRBJ2-1; weak D call: TRBD1 (5 bases). Trimming pared 4 bases from V and 8 bases from J, leaving 15 bases between. Germline lookup yields CDR1 MNHEY and CDR2 SMNVEV (reference sequence). The length of the CDR3 is 14 residues. The CDR3 loop reads CASSSRDGRDEQFF. The CDR3 DNA follows: TGTGCCAGCAGTTCCCGAGATGGCAGGGATGAGCAGTTCTTC.

About this clone itself: The sample carries other DNA sequences with the same CDR3. The V and J genes are TRBV4-1 and TRBJ2-7; 8 nucleotides match TRBD2. V shed 6 bases and J 4 bases; nucleotides not matched to a gene: 14. The CDR3 is 16 amino acids. Germline V CDR1 and CDR2: MGHRA, YSYEKL. The CDR3 sequence: CASSQGSSGTPYEQYF. DNA of the CDR3: TGCGCCAGCAGTCAGGGCAGTAGCGGGACCCCTTACGAGCAGTACTTC.

This chain links TRBV18 with TRBJ1-2; D gene ambiguous. The CDR3 consists of 15 residues. Germline V gene sequence: CDR1 KGHSH, CDR2 LQKENI. The V end was cut by 2 bases, the J end by 4 bases, with 14 bases between. The CDR3 DNA follows: TGTGCCAGCTCACCAACCGGAGGAGAAAGCTATGGCTACACCTTC. Translated, it gives CASSPTGGESYGYTF.

This chain uses TRBV2 with TRBJ1-6; 9 nucleotides align to TRBD1. The V gene's germline CDR1 is SNHLY and CDR2 FYNNEI. V shed 3 bases and J 9 bases; nucleotides not matched to a gene: 6. CDR3 length equals 15 residues. The CDR3 reads CASSDLGQGFSPLHF. CDR3 in DNA: TGTGCCAGCAGTGACCTGGGACAGGGTTTTTCACCCCTCCACTTT.

The rearrangement joins TRBV28 to TRBJ2-7; D is perhaps TRBD2 (7 bases). Germline assignment: CDR1 MDHEN and CDR2 SYDVKM. The V and J ends lost 6 bases and 2 bases respectively, with 17 bases between them. The CDR3 length is 15 residues. The CDR3 loop is CASRPLLGGAYEQYF. CDR3 DNA: TGTGCCAGCAGACCCCTCTTAGGGGGGGCCTACGAGCAGTACTTC. Full variable domain (missing parts from reference TRBV28 and TRBJ2-7): DVKVTQSSRYLVKRTGEKVFLECVQDMDHENMFWYRQDPGLGLRLIYFSYDVKMKEKGDIPEGYSVSREKKERFSLILESASTNQTSMYLCASRPLLGGAYEQYFGPGTRLTVT.

The table lists this clone with a count of one. The chain recombines TRBV19 with TRBJ1-2, with 8 bases aligning to TRBD1. There are 18 residues in the CDR3. From germline, CDR1 is LNHDA and CDR2 SQIVND (reference sequence). With V trimmed by 5 bases and J by 0 bases, 14 bases remained unmatched. CDR3 amino acids: CASSLIGHRDRSNYGYTF. CDR3 DNA: TGTGCCAGTAGTCTCATCGGTCACCGGGACAGGTCTAACTATGGCTACACCTTC.